Each of the 28 T cell receptor beta chains below was sequenced from the same sample in a study of shared clonotypes between healthy human individuals. Some clones are missing from TCRdb's copy, which holds only in-frame ones; the method was immunoSEQ multiplex PCR. This sample yields about 2.3 million clones, of which around 90% are seen a single time; around 0.38% belongs to the top ten. The sequenced sample was naive CD4+ T cells from PBMCs. Subset indicated: CD45RA+ positively selected. These receptors all come from a man between 18 and 29 years old in good health. Some clones in this sample may be carry-over from other donors' samples.

A word on this clone: Different DNA sequences within this sample yield the same CDR3. The chain is built from TRBV9 and TRBJ2-3; D unresolved. This CDR3 comprises 12 residues. V lost 0 bases to trimming and J lost 2 bases, with 1 base between them. Per the germline V gene, CDR1 is SGDLS and CDR2 is YYNGEE. CDR3 loop: CASSVATDTQYF. CDR3 coding DNA: TGTGCCAGCAGCGTAGCCACAGATACGCAGTATTTT.

This clone was counted only a few times. Distinct nucleotide sequences in the sample also encode this CDR3. The rearrangement joins TRBV5-1 to TRBJ1-3; D is ambiguous. The CDR3 spans 12 residues. Trimming pared 0 bases from V and 4 bases from J, leaving 2 bases between. In germline, CDR1 is SGHRS, CDR2 YFSETQ. CDR3 loop: CASSLVGNTIYF. CDR3 coding DNA: TGCGCCAGCAGCTTGGTAGGAAACACCATATATTTT. The full variable domain, rest sourced from reference TRBV5-1 and TRBJ1-3, is KAGVTQTPRYLIKTRGQQVTLSCSPISGHRSVSWYQQTPGQGLQFLFEYFSETQRNKGNFPGRFSGRQFSNSRSEMNVSTLELGDSALYLCASSLVGNTIYFGEGSWLTVV.

V is TRBV30 and J is TRBJ2-5; D is unclear. V was pared by 1 base and J by 5 bases, with 8 bases between. CDR1 is GTSNPN and CDR2 is SVGIG in the germline V gene (reference sequence). CDR3 size: 12 residues. The CDR3 nucleotides are TGTGCCTGGAGTGGGTCTTTTGAGACCCAGTACTTC. Protein: CAWSGSFETQYF.

This chain connects TRBV6-6 to TRBJ2-3; 9 nucleotides align to TRBD2. The CDR3 is 15 amino acids. The germline gives CDR1 MNHNY, CDR2 SVGAGI (reference sequence). V was clipped by 6 bases and J by 5 bases; unmatched bases: 9. The CDR3 sequence is CASRPIAGAVDTQYF. CDR3 DNA: TGTGCCAGCAGACCAATAGCGGGAGCGGTAGATACGCAGTATTTT.

The CDR3 loop is CASSLGQGKTEAFF. The CDR3 DNA reads as TGTGCCAGCAGCCTGGGACAGGGCAAAACTGAAGCTTTCTTT. V and J are TRBV7-9 and TRBJ1-1; the match to TRBD1 covers 9 bases. The V and J ends lost 5 bases and 5 bases, in that order; junction bases with no gene match: 6. CDR3 length: 14 amino acids. In germline, CDR1 is SEHNR, CDR2 FQNEAQ (reference sequence).

The V gene is TRBV29-1, the J gene TRBJ1-1; weak D call: TRBD1 (5 bases). The length of the CDR3 is 12 residues. CDR1 is SQVTM, CDR2 ANQGSEA, per germline. Trimming stripped 4 bases from V and 3 bases from J, with 9 bases between. The CDR3 spells CSVVGLYTEAFF. The CDR3 coding sequence is TGCAGCGTTGTGGGGCTTTACACTGAAGCTTTCTTT.

The table lists this clone with a few counts. The chain links TRBV21-1 to TRBJ1-1. TRBV21-1 is a pseudogene. The CDR3 is made up of 14 amino acids. The CDR3: CATNPSHLPTEAFF. The CDR3, as DNA: TGTGCCACCAATCCCAGCCACCTTCCCACTGAAGCTTTCTTT.

In this sample, this clone turned up a few times. The chain uses TRBV7-9 and TRBJ1-1; D not certain. Trimming cost V 1 base and J 0 bases, with 3 bases left between them. The CDR3 is 13 residues long. From germline, CDR1 is SEHNR and CDR2 FQNEAQ (reference sequence). The DNA for the CDR3 is TGTGCCAGCAGCTTAGTTATGAACACTGAAGCTTTCTTT. Its translation: CASSLVMNTEAFF.

For this clone: A much bigger clone sits one base away, suggesting this may be a read error. The chain couples TRBV11-2 to TRBJ1-1; D not certain. In germline, CDR1 is SGHAT, CDR2 FQNNGV. CDR3 length: 11 amino acids. The V and J ends lost 3 bases and 2 bases respectively, with 1 base between them. The CDR3: CASSFNTEAFF. The DNA for the CDR3 is TGTGCCAGCAGCTTTAACACTGAAGCTTTCTTT.

This clone was recorded only once. This chain links TRBV6-6 with TRBJ2-5; 9 positions match TRBD1. Germline assignment: CDR1 MNHNY and CDR2 SVGAGI (reference sequence). With 7 bases clipped from V and 5 bases from J, the junction kept 11 bases outside the gene matches. CDR3 size: 15 residues. The CDR3 region has the DNA TGTGCCAGCATTCCTCTACAGGGGGCGAGGGAGACCCAGTACTTC. It encodes CASIPLQGARETQYF.

This rearrangement joins TRBV19 to TRBJ2-2; D is unresolved. Trimming removed 6 bases from V and 4 bases from J, with 21 bases in between. Germline V gene lookup returns CDR1 LNHDA and CDR2 SQIVND (reference sequence). This CDR3 region has 17 residues. The CDR3 DNA is TGTGCCAGTAGCCTTAGACCAAATTCAAGGCCCACCGGGGAGCTGTTTTTT. Protein product: CASSLRPNSRPTGELFF. Supplemented by reference TRBV19 and TRBJ2-2, the full variable domain reads DGGITQSPKYLFRKEGQNVTLSCEQNLNHDAMYWYRQDPGQGLRLIYYSQIVNDFQKGDIAEGYSVSREKKESFPLTVTSAQKNPTAFYLCASSLRPNSRPTGELFFGEGSRLTVL.

Worth noting for this clone: This sample also contains other DNA sequences that code for the same CDR3. The V call is TRBV5-4, the J call TRBJ2-5; 9 positions match TRBD1. This CDR3 contains 15 residues. The V gene end was trimmed by 4 bases and the J gene end by 2 bases; junction bases not matched to a gene: 6. Germline V gene lookup returns CDR1 SGHNT and CDR2 YYREEE (reference sequence). The CDR3 is CASSATGTGQETQYF. The CDR3 nucleotides read TGTGCCAGCAGCGCCACCGGGACAGGGCAAGAGACCCAGTACTTC.

V and J are TRBV5-1 and TRBJ2-1; D may be TRBD2 (6 bases). Per germline, CDR1 SGHRS and CDR2 YFSETQ. Trimming shortened V by 0 bases and J by 4 bases, and 14 bases separated the two germline ends. The CDR3 length is 16 residues. CDR3 nucleotide sequence: TGCGCCAGCAGCTTGGCCTCTAATAGCGGATACAATGAGCAGTTCTTC. Its translation: CASSLASNSGYNEQFF.

V and J are TRBV25-1 and TRBJ2-7, with TRBD1 identical over 8 bases. Trimming took 9 bases from V and 9 from J; bases not matched to a gene: 16. The V gene's germline CDR1 is MGHDK and CDR2 SYGVNS. The CDR3 runs to 14 residues. CDR3 coding DNA: TGTGCCAGTGAAGGGGCAGGGGGCGATCGTGGGCAGTACTTC. Its protein product is CASEGAGGDRGQYF.

J is TRBJ2-3 and V is TRBV18; no clear D gene. In germline, CDR1 is KGHSH, CDR2 LQKENI. Trimming shortened V by 3 bases and J by 2 bases, and 15 bases separated the two germline ends. The CDR3 consists of 16 residues. DNA of the CDR3: TGTGCCAGCTCACCGGATAGGACGAGGAACACAGATACGCAGTATTTT. This codes for CASSPDRTRNTDTQYF.

This clone has only one observation. The rearrangement links TRBV4-2 to TRBJ2-7, with 9 bases fitting TRBD1. The V gene's germline CDR1 is LGHNA and CDR2 YNFKEQ. The CDR3 length is 14 residues. After removal of 1 base from V and 6 bases from J, the junction contained 4 bases not matched to a gene. This CDR3 reads CASSQGDRVSEQYF. CDR3 DNA sequence: TGTGCCAGCAGCCAAGGGGACAGGGTAAGCGAGCAGTACTTC.

The chain employs TRBV9 and TRBJ2-3, with a tentative D call TRBD2 (6 bases). CDR3 length: 16 residues. V was cut by 1 base and J by 2 bases, with 14 bases left in between. CDR1 and CDR2 from the germline V gene are SGDLS and YYNGEE. The CDR3 sequence is CASSVMSGTPTDTQYF. The CDR3 DNA follows: TGTGCCAGCAGCGTAATGTCCGGGACTCCCACAGATACGCAGTATTTT. The complete variable domain, with remaining parts taken from reference TRBV9 and TRBJ2-3, reads DSGVTQTPKHLITATGQRVTLRCSPRSGDLSVYWYQQSLDQGLQFLIQYYNGEERAKGNILERFSAQQFPDLHSELNLSSLELGDSALYFCASSVMSGTPTDTQYFGPGTRLTVL.

CDR3 loop: CSGLTSLYNEQFF. CDR3 nucleotides: TGCAGCGGCCTTACTAGTCTTTACAATGAGCAGTTCTTC. The rearrangement uses TRBV29-1 and TRBJ2-1, with D possibly being TRBD2 (5 bases). The CDR3 loop spans 13 amino acids. V was trimmed by 7 bases and J by 4 bases, leaving 14 bases between them. Germline assignment: CDR1 SQVTM and CDR2 ANQGSEA.

This chain joins TRBV4-1 and TRBJ2-3; D unclear. The CDR3 length is 14 residues. V lost 1 base and J 5 bases, leaving 10 bases between the germline ends. CDR1 is MGHRA and CDR2 is YSYEKL in the germline V gene. CDR3 amino acids: CASSQALWQDTQYF. Here the CDR3 DNA reads TGCGCCAGCAGCCAAGCGTTGTGGCAAGATACGCAGTATTTT.

The chain recombines TRBV2 with TRBJ2-1; D may be TRBD2 (6 bases). V was pared by 1 base and J by 11 bases, with 18 bases between. The CDR3 has 15 amino acids. From germline, CDR1 is SNHLY and CDR2 FYNNEI. CDR3 loop: CASSEGGLARVKQFF. The CDR3 nucleotides are TGTGCCAGCAGTGAAGGTGGTCTAGCGCGAGTAAAGCAGTTCTTC.

This rearrangement joins TRBV4-2 to TRBJ2-7; TRBD1 agrees at 10 bases. CDR3 length: 18 residues. V lost 0 bases and J lost 3; bases outside the gene matches: 11. Germline V gives CDR1 LGHNA, CDR2 YNFKEQ. In DNA form, the CDR3 reads TGTGCCAGCAGCCAAGACCACCGACAGGGGGCTAAATTCTACGAGCAGTACTTC. It codes for CASSQDHRQGAKFYEQYF.

This clone was counted a single time. This chain joins TRBV5-4 and TRBJ2-2; tentative D call: TRBD2 (7 bases). Trimming shortened V by 0 bases and J by 3 bases, and 9 bases separated the two germline ends. The CDR3 runs to 15 residues. Germline CDR1 and CDR2: SGHNT and YYREEE (reference sequence). The CDR3 reads CASSLAGGDTGELFF. CDR3 bases: TGTGCCAGCAGCTTGGCGGGGGGCGACACCGGGGAGCTGTTTTTT.

This clone has just a few counts. The sample holds other DNA sequences that translate to the same CDR3. The chain uses TRBV30 and TRBJ2-5; D gene ambiguous. From germline, CDR1 is GTSNPN and CDR2 SVGIG (reference sequence). Trimming left V 0 bases short and J 2 bases short, with 4 bases between. The length of the CDR3 is 12 residues. The CDR3 region is CAWSVGQETQYF. The CDR3 nucleotides read TGTGCCTGGAGTGTAGGGCAAGAGACCCAGTACTTC. Full variable domain (outside the CDR3, taken from reference TRBV30 and TRBJ2-5): SQTIHQWPATLVQPVGSPLSLECTVEGTSNPNLYWYRQAAGRGLQLLFYSVGIGQISSEVPQNLSASRPQDRQFILSSKKLLLSDSGFYLCAWSVGQETQYFGPGTRLLVL.

The V call is TRBV14, the J call TRBJ2-1, with TRBD2 identical over 10 bases. V shed 4 bases and J 3 bases; nucleotides not matched to a gene: 12. The CDR3 consists of 18 residues. The germline CDR1 and CDR2 sequences are SGHDN and FVKESK. CDR3 protein: CASSPPGLAPAVYNEQFF. Written as DNA, the CDR3 is TGTGCCAGCAGCCCACCGGGACTAGCGCCTGCGGTCTACAATGAGCAGTTCTTC.

The V and J genes are TRBV7-6 and TRBJ2-5, with 7 bases aligning to TRBD2. The CDR3 has 15 residues. Germline lookup yields CDR1 SGHVS and CDR2 FNYEAQ. J was trimmed by 5 bases and V by 0 bases; bases with no gene match: 6. The CDR3 region is CASSLARGEGETQYF. The DNA for the CDR3 is TGTGCCAGCAGCTTAGCGCGAGGGGAGGGGGAGACCCAGTACTTC.

The chain employs TRBV5-4 and TRBJ1-2; D may be TRBD1 (6 bases). The CDR3 is 12 amino acids. Trimming took off 4 bases at V and 8 bases at J, with 12 bases between the two ends. Germline V gene lookup returns CDR1 SGHNT and CDR2 YYREEE (reference sequence). The CDR3 region is CASSKGGGGYTF. The CDR3 DNA reads TGTGCCAGCAGCAAAGGGGGAGGGGGCTACACCTTC. Together with reference TRBV5-4 and TRBJ1-2, the CDR3 gives the full variable domain: ETGVTQSPTHLIKTRGQQVTLRCSSQSGHNTVSWYQQALGQGPQFIFQYYREEENGRGNFPPRFSGLQFPNYSSELNVNALELDDSALYLCASSKGGGGYTFGSGTRLTVV.

The chain uses TRBV28 and TRBJ1-1, with D maybe TRBD1 (5 bases). The germline V gene has CDR1 MDHEN and CDR2 SYDVKM. CDR3 length equals 14 residues. V was shortened by 6 bases and J by 5 bases, with 16 bases between the two germline ends. The CDR3 sequence: CASREGQRVTEAFF. The DNA of the CDR3 is TGTGCCAGCAGAGAGGGGCAGAGGGTTACTGAAGCTTTCTTT.

The rearrangement joins TRBV18 to TRBJ1-2, with TRBD1 identical over 8 bases. The germline gives CDR1 KGHSH, CDR2 LQKENI. The CDR3 loop spans 15 amino acids. Trimming at V came to 3 bases and at J to 2 bases, leaving 5 bases not matched to a gene. In nucleotides, the CDR3 is TGTGCCAGCTCACCGACAGGGGTCGTAAACTATGGCTACACCTTC. Protein: CASSPTGVVNYGYTF.